This T cell receptor beta chain was recorded in a study of T cell repertoires in cytomegalovirus infection. Study-level background: Both a matching HLA type and CMV infection were indicated by public TCR beta signatures.

As for this clonotype: Its antigen is as yet unknown.

The CDR3 is made up of 15 amino acids. After removal of 0 bases from V and 5 bases from J, the junction contained 5 bases not matched to a gene. Per the germline V gene, CDR1 is SGDLS and CDR2 is YYNGEE. TCRdb recomputed calls from the reads with MiXCR, one row per CDR3 protein. The table includes some 71,000 distinct CDR3 sequences, around 30% detected once. Findings of the study overall: Dominant in the ex vivo response were TCR beta clonotypes restricted by HLA-C and specific for CMV.

The sample was CD8+ T cells from cultured PBMCs, taken from culture after CMV antigen stimulation. The source of this sequence is a human donor in good health (CMV status not recorded). Some clones in this sample may be carry-over from other donors' samples. The genes are TRBV9 and TRBJ2-3; TRBD2 aligns across 8 bases. The CDR3 coding sequence is TGTGCCAGCAGCGTAGCGGGAGGGCCAGGAGATACGCAGTATTTT. Translating it yields CASSVAGGPGDTQYF.